The 12 T cell receptor beta chains in this list originate from one sample, sequenced in a study of response to subunit inactivated influenza vaccine. A single record per CDR3 protein comes from TCRdb applying MiXCR to the RT-PCR reads. The data hold more than 150,000 distinct CDR3 sequences, with roughly a tenth observed a single time. The material was CD8+ T cells sorted from PBMCs, obtained roughly 24 months after vaccination. Every receptor here comes from a man aged 50 to 75 who received an inactivated influenza vaccine.

This clonotype was counted at least ten times. V is TRBV20-1 and J is TRBJ1-3; a weak D match, TRBD1 (5 bases). CDR1 is DFQATT and CDR2 is SNEGSKA in the germline V gene (reference sequence). This CDR3 has 17 amino acids. V lost 2 bases, J lost 0 bases, and 17 bases lay in between. CDR3 nucleotide sequence: TGCAGTGCTAGAACCCGGCCGGGGGGAGTCTCTGGAAACACCATATATTTT. Translating it yields CSARTRPGGVSGNTIYF.

In its sample, this clonotype was seen a few times. This chain links TRBV5-1 with TRBJ2-7; the match to TRBD1 covers 8 bases. Germline CDR1 SGHRS, CDR2 YFSETQ. Trimming took 0 bases from V and 5 from J; bases not matched to a gene: 4. The CDR3 consists of 14 residues. In DNA form, the CDR3 reads TGCGCCAGCAGCTTGGCACAGGGGGTGCACGAGCAGTACTTC. Protein: CASSLAQGVHEQYF. The full variable domain, with the rest looked up from reference TRBV5-1 and TRBJ2-7, is KAGVTQTPRYLIKTRGQQVTLSCSPISGHRSVSWYQQTPGQGLQFLFEYFSETQRNKGNFPGRFSGRQFSNSRSEMNVSTLELGDSALYLCASSLAQGVHEQYFGPGTRLTVT.

V gene TRBV29-1 combines with J gene TRBJ2-1, with 9 nucleotides matching TRBD2. CDR1 is SQVTM and CDR2 is ANQGSEA in the germline V gene. CDR3 size: 16 residues. V gave up 4 bases and J gave up 6 bases; unmatched junction bases: 13. CDR3 in DNA: TGCAGCGTTGTGCCACTAACTAGCGGGTGGGCCAATGAGCAGTTCTTC. This sequence encodes CSVVPLTSGWANEQFF.

J is TRBJ2-1 and V is TRBV12-3 or TRBV12-4; the D gene is possibly TRBD2 (6 bases). The CDR3 has 14 residues. Trimming took 5 bases from V and 6 from J, leaving 14 bases between them. The CDR3 DNA reads TGTGCCAGCAGTGGGCCGGGACTGCCCAATGAGCAGTTCTTC. This gives the protein CASSGPGLPNEQFF.

The genes are TRBV7-9 and TRBJ2-1; D gene unclear. The CDR3 runs to 13 residues. Trimming took 3 bases from V and 10 from J, leaving 13 bases between them. Germline CDR1 SEHNR, CDR2 FQNEAQ (reference sequence). The chain's CDR3 is CASSFTESVEQFF. For the CDR3, the DNA is TGTGCCAGCAGCTTCACCGAGTCGGTAGAGCAGTTCTTC.

This clonotype has just a few counts. The V and J genes are TRBV7-9 and TRBJ1-2; D is perhaps TRBD1 (5 bases). V was cut by 6 bases and J by 4 bases, with 9 bases left in between. Germline-derived CDR1 and CDR2 are SEHNR and FQNEAQ (reference sequence). This CDR3 comprises 12 residues. DNA of the CDR3: TGTGCCAGCAGGGGGACCTCCTATGGCTACACCTTC. Protein product: CASRGTSYGYTF.

This clonotype was seen at least ten times. V usage is TRBV2 and J usage is TRBJ2-1, with a possible D match to TRBD2 (5 bases). This CDR3 is built from 15 residues. Between the trimmed V and J ends, which lost 3 bases and 2 bases, there was a span of 11 bases. The germline V gene encodes CDR1 SNHLY and CDR2 FYNNEI. The CDR3 DNA reads TGTGCCAGCAGTGACTCTAGCACCCCCTACAATGAGCAGTTCTTC. As protein: CASSDSSTPYNEQFF.

The chain joins TRBV28 to TRBJ2-7, with 8 bases aligning to TRBD2. Germline V lookup: CDR1 MDHEN, CDR2 SYDVKM. The CDR3 has 15 amino acids. Trimming cost V 5 bases and J 4 bases; bases outside gene matches: 10. CDR3 loop: CASSNPSGSLYEQYF. The CDR3 DNA reads as TGTGCCAGCAGTAACCCCAGCGGGAGTTTGTACGAGCAGTACTTC. Looking up the rest from reference TRBV28 and TRBJ2-7 gives the full variable domain: DVKVTQSSRYLVKRTGEKVFLECVQDMDHENMFWYRQDPGLGLRLIYFSYDVKMKEKGDIPEGYSVSREKKERFSLILESASTNQTSMYLCASSNPSGSLYEQYFGPGTRLTVT.

This clonotype was counted between two and nine times. The chain couples TRBV19 to TRBJ2-1; D not certain. The CDR3 has 17 residues. In germline, CDR1 is LNHDA, CDR2 SQIVND (reference sequence). V was cut by 5 bases and J by 2 bases, with 19 bases left in between. In DNA form, the CDR3 reads TGTGCCAGTAGTCCCACCTGGACCGGTCCTGCCTACAATGAGCAGTTCTTC. Protein sequence: CASSPTWTGPAYNEQFF.

This clonotype appeared a few times. J is TRBJ2-3 and V is TRBV11-3, with D possibly TRBD1 on 5 matching bases. CDR3 size: 13 residues. V lost 5 bases and J 6 bases, leaving 12 bases between the germline ends. Germline CDR1 is SGHNT and CDR2 is YENEEA. CDR3 loop: CASSDQGRDTQYF. The CDR3 DNA reads TGTGCCAGCAGCGACCAGGGCCGGGATACGCAGTATTTT.

The chain carries TRBV19 and TRBJ2-1; D is possibly TRBD2 (6 bases). The germline gives CDR1 LNHDA, CDR2 SQIVND (reference sequence). Trimming left V 3 bases short and J 5 bases short, with 14 bases between. CDR3 length equals 15 residues. This CDR3 is CASSIMAEGHNEQFF. The CDR3 DNA sequence: TGTGCCAGTAGTATTATGGCGGAGGGACACAATGAGCAGTTCTTC.

There are a few counts of this clonotype. CDR3 in amino acids: CASSLGPGGNIQYF. CDR3 nucleotide sequence: TGTGCCAGCAGCTTAGGGCCGGGGGGAAACATTCAGTACTTC. The chain combines TRBV7-2 with TRBJ2-4; 7 bases are a match to TRBD2. J was trimmed by 6 bases and V by 1 base; bases with no gene match: 3. The CDR3 runs to 14 residues. Looked up from germline, CDR1 is SGHTA and CDR2 is FQGNSA. The full variable domain, in which reference TRBV7-2 and TRBJ2-4 provide the parts outside the CDR3, is GAGVSQSPSNKVTEKGKDVELRCDPISGHTALYWYRQSLGQGLEFLIYFQGNSAPDKSGLPSDRFSAERTGGSVSTLTIQRTQQEDSAVYLCASSLGPGGNIQYFGAGTRLSVL.